The clone carrying this TCR beta chain was observed a few times. TCRdb re-derived calls from the 5' RACE reads in MiXCR, one entry per CDR3 protein. The sample holds about 330,000 distinct CDR3 sequences, about 7.8% seen once. V shed 6 bases and J 2 bases; nucleotides not matched to a gene: 5. CDR1 and CDR2 from the germline V gene are SGHNT and YENEEA. CDR3 size: 14 residues. These data originate in a study of T cells after yellow fever vaccination. V usage is TRBV11-3 and J usage is TRBJ2-5; 8 bases align to TRBD2. Specimen: PBMCs, collected about 41 days after the first yellow fever vaccination. The source of this sequence is a man between 18 and 35 years old who received the YFV17D yellow fever vaccine. The CDR3 coding sequence is TGTGCCAGCAGTTCGGGGGGGGCACAAGAGACCCAGTACTTC. This translates into CASSSGGAQETQYF.